These T cell receptor beta chains were read from a single sample in a study of CD8 T cells in Susac syndrome. TCRdb redid the calling of the immunoSEQ multiplex PCR reads with MiXCR, one entry per CDR3 protein. The sample holds approximately 160,000 distinct CDR3 sequences, around 95% seen once. The sequenced material came from CD4+ T cells from PBMCs. Every receptor here comes from a human donor with Susac syndrome. Both conserved end residues are part of each CDR3. Each record gives: V gene, D gene, J gene, CDR3 protein. D genes are given only for firm matches.

V gene: TRBV5-4; D gene: TRBD1; J gene: TRBJ2-2; CDR3 protein: CASRRDRGLTGELFF
V gene: TRBV12-3/TRBV12-4; D gene: NA; J gene: TRBJ1-1; CDR3 protein: CASTNGLNTEAFF
V gene: TRBV6-2/TRBV6-3; D gene: NA; J gene: TRBJ2-1; CDR3 protein: CATHGGLLNEQFF
V gene: TRBV4-3; D gene: NA; J gene: TRBJ2-1; CDR3 protein: CASSQVDNEQFF
V gene: TRBV2; D gene: NA; J gene: TRBJ1-1; CDR3 protein: CASSDRRGVTEAFF
V gene: TRBV30; D gene: TRBD2; J gene: TRBJ2-2; CDR3 protein: CAWGSSGRGKLTGELFF
V gene: TRBV2; D gene: TRBD2; J gene: TRBJ2-1; CDR3 protein: CASRQGTSGSSYNEQFF
V gene: TRBV20-1; D gene: TRBD2; J gene: TRBJ2-5; CDR3 protein: CSAILAGEETQYF
V gene: TRBV6-5; D gene: TRBD2; J gene: TRBJ2-3; CDR3 protein: CASSYSVASGGSTDTQYF
V gene: TRBV20-1; D gene: NA; J gene: TRBJ1-6; CDR3 protein: CSARVQLVDSPLHF
V gene: TRBV6-2/TRBV6-3; D gene: TRBD1; J gene: TRBJ1-5; CDR3 protein: CASSYGQGHQPQHF
V gene: TRBV14; D gene: TRBD2; J gene: TRBJ2-1; CDR3 protein: CASSQQLAGKNEQFF
V gene: TRBV24-1; D gene: TRBD1; J gene: TRBJ2-5; CDR3 protein: CATSDRRDRPGETQYF
V gene: TRBV20-1; D gene: NA; J gene: TRBJ2-7; CDR3 protein: CSARFLGTESSYEQYF
V gene: TRBV7-9; D gene: NA; J gene: TRBJ2-1; CDR3 protein: CATIEQGTDEQFF
V gene: TRBV6-6; D gene: NA; J gene: TRBJ1-1; CDR3 protein: CATRRGETEAFF
V gene: TRBV3-1; D gene: TRBD1; J gene: TRBJ2-5; CDR3 protein: CASSYRITGDIQETQYF
V gene: TRBV29-1; D gene: TRBD1; J gene: TRBJ1-3; CDR3 protein: CSARWTGGNTIYF